Here is one T cell receptor beta chain with its context. Some clones are missing from TCRdb's copy, which holds only in-frame ones; the method was immunoSEQ multiplex PCR. The sample has 70,000 to 95,000 clones, approximately 97% seen once. Germline V gene lookup returns CDR1 LNHNV and CDR2 YYDKDF (reference sequence). V lost 1 base and J 4 bases, leaving 11 bases between the germline ends. The CDR3 runs 15 residues. The data derive from a study of technical replicates of blood from several donors. The chain employs TRBV15 and TRBJ1-5, with a possible D match to TRBD1 (5 bases). Sequencing was done on a sample of T cells isolated from PBMCs. The receptor comes from a human donor in good health. CDR3: CATSRGSGGNQPQHF. In DNA form, the CDR3 reads TGTGCCACCAGCAGAGGCTCGGGGGGGAATCAGCCCCAGCATTTT.